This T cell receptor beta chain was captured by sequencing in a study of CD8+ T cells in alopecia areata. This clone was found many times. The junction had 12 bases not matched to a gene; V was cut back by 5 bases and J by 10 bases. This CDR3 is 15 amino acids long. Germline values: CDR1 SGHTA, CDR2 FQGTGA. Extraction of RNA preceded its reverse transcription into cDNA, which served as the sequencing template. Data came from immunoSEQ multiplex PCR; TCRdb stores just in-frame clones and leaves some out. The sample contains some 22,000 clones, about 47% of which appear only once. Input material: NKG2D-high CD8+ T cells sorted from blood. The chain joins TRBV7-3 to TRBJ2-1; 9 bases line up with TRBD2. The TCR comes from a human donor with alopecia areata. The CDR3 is CASSPSAGGGTEQFF. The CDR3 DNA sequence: TGTGCCAGCAGCCCTAGCGCGGGAGGGGGTACCGAGCAGTTCTTC.